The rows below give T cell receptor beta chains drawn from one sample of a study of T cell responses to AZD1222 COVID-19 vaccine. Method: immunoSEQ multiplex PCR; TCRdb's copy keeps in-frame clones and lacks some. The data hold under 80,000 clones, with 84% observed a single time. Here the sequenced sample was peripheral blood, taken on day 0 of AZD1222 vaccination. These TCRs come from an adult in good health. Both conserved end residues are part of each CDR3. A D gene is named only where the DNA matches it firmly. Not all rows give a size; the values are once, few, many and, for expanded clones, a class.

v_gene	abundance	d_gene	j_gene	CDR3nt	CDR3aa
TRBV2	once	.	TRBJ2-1	TGTGCCAGCAGTGTGAGGGTAGGAAATGAGCAGTTCTTC	CASSVRVGNEQFF
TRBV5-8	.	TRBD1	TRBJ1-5	TGTGCCAGCAGCTTGGATCCCAGGGGGTATTCGCAGCCCCAGCATTTT	CASSLDPRGYSQPQHF
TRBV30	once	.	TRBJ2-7	TGTGCCTGGAGTGCGAACACCTTCTCCTACGAGCAGTACTTC	CAWSANTFSYEQYF
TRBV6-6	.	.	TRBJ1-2	TGTGCCAGCTCAGCTATCAACTATGGCTACACCTTC	CASSAINYGYTF
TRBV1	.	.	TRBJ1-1	TGCACCAGCAGCCAAGATCAGGCCTCCGTAGCTTTCTTT	CTSSQDQASVAFF
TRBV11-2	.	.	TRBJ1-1	TGTGCCAGCAGCCTCCTTAGAGGGCGCCATGGAACTGAAGCTTTCTTT	CASSLLRGRHGTEAFF
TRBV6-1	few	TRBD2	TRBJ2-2	TGTGCCAGCAGTGAAGCTTTAGCGGGAGGGGCGAACACCGGGGAGCTGTTTTTT	CASSEALAGGANTGELFF
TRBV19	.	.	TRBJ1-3	TGTGCCAGTATGAGGACGCCTGGAAACACCATATATTTT	CASMRTPGNTIYF
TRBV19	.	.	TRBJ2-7	TGTGCCAGTAGTATGTTGCCCTCTTCCTACGAGCAGTACTTC	CASSMLPSSYEQYF
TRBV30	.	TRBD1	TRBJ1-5	TGTGCCTGGACCAAGGGACAGGGGGCGACCCAGCCCCAGCATTTT	CAWTKGQGATQPQHF
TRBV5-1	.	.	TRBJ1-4	TGCGCCAGCAGCTTGGAGGGCAGGGATGAAGAAAAACTGTTTTTT	CASSLEGRDEEKLFF
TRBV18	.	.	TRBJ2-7	TGTGCCAGCTCACCGGGAATCAACGAGCAGTACTTC	CASSPGINEQYF
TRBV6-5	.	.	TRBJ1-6	TGTGCCAGCAGTCTTAAGGGGGAGGGTTCACCCCTCCACTTT	CASSLKGEGSPLHF
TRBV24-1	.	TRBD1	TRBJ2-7	TGTGCCACCAGCCAACAGGGGACAGGGGGGGCCTACGAGCAGTACTTC	CATSQQGTGGAYEQYF
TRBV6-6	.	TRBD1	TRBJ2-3	TGTGCCAGCCGGGACAGTTCGCGCACAGATACGCAGTATTTT	CASRDSSRTDTQYF
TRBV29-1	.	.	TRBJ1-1	TGCAGCGTTGGACGGGGGGGCACTGAAGCTTTCTTT	CSVGRGGTEAFF
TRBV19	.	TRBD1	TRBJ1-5	TGTGCCAGTAGTATCCAGGGGGCATATAGCAATCAGCCCCAGCATTTT	CASSIQGAYSNQPQHF
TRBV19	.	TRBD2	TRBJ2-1	TGTGCCAGTAGTTCTAAAGGGACTAGCGGGAGAATCTACAATGAGCAGTTCTTC	CASSSKGTSGRIYNEQFF
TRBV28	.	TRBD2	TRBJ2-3	TGTGCCAGCAGTTTTTATGGGGGGGTCGTTAGCACAGATACGCAGTATTTT	CASSFYGGVVSTDTQYF
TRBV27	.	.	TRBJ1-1	TGTGCCAGCAGTTTGGACTCGGGATACTTGAACACTGAAGCTTTCTTT	CASSLDSGYLNTEAFF
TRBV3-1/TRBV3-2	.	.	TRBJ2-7	TGTGCCAGCAGCCAAGTTTCTAGCGAGACGTACTTC	CASSQVSSETYF
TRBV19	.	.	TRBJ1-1	TGTGCCAGTAGTATAAGGGCAGGGGTGAACACTGAAGCTTTCTTT	CASSIRAGVNTEAFF
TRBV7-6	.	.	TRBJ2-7	TGTGCCAGCAGCTCCGGGACACGGACCTTCGAGCAGTACTTC	CASSSGTRTFEQYF
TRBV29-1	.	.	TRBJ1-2	TGCAGCGTTGAAGATCTAGGACAACACTATGGCTACACCTTC	CSVEDLGQHYGYTF
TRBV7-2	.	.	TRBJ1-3	TGTGCCAGCAGCTTAGAACAGCTCCGGGGAAACACCATATATTTT	CASSLEQLRGNTIYF
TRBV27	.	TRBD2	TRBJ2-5	TGTGCCAGCAGGTATCTAGCGGAAGAGACCCAGTACTTC	CASRYLAEETQYF
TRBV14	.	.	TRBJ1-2	TGTGCCAGCAGCCAAGATTGGCGAGGCTACACCTTC	CASSQDWRGYTF
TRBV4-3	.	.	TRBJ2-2	TGCGCCAGCAGCCAATCGGGAGTTCGCGGGGAGCTGTTTTTT	CASSQSGVRGELFF
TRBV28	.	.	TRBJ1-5	TGTGCCAGCAGTCCCTCGGAGGGGACGGGCAATCAGCCCCAGCATTTT	CASSPSEGTGNQPQHF
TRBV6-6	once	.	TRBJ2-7	TGTGCCAGCAGTCCCCAGAGCCTTAGGGCCAACGAGCAGTACTTC	CASSPQSLRANEQYF
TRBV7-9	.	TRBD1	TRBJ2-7	TGTGCCAGCAGCTTACAACAGGGGGTACTATACGAGCAGTACTTC	CASSLQQGVLYEQYF
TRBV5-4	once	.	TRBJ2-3	TGTGCCAGCAGCTCCCTAAGTGGTAGAGATACGCAGTATTTT	CASSSLSGRDTQYF
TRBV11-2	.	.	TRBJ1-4	TGTGCCAGCAGCTTAGGAATGACCGCAACTAATGAAAAACTGTTTTTT	CASSLGMTATNEKLFF
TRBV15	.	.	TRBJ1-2	TGTGCCACCAGCAGAGTAGTAATTCAGGGGTCTTATGGCTACACCTTC	CATSRVVIQGSYGYTF
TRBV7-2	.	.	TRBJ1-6	TGTGCCAGCAGCCTAGACTATAATTCACCCCTCCACTTT	CASSLDYNSPLHF
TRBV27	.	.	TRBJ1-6	TGTGCCAGCAGTTGGTACAGGGAGGGCTATAATTCACCCCTCCACTTT	CASSWYREGYNSPLHF
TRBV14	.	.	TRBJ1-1	TGTGCCAGCAGCCAAGTGGCAGGCCTGAACACTGAAGCTTTCTTT	CASSQVAGLNTEAFF
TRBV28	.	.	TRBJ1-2	TGTGCCAGCAGTTCCCTAATGGGACCCACGGAAGACTACACCTTC	CASSSLMGPTEDYTF
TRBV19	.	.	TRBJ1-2	TGTGCCAGTATCGACCGCATGGCGCGGTACTATGGCTACACCTTC	CASIDRMARYYGYTF
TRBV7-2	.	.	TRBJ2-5	TGTGCCAGCAGTCGCGATTCTACTCGGGAGACCCAGTACTTC	CASSRDSTRETQYF
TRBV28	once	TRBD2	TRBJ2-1	TGTGCCAGCCAGACTAGCCTGAATGAGCAGTTCTTC	CASQTSLNEQFF
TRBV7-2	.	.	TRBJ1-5	TGTGCCAGCAGCTTAGCGGGTGGGGCTGTGGGAAATCAGCCCCAGCATTTT	CASSLAGGAVGNQPQHF
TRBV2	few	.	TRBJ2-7	TGTGCCAGCAGGGCAGGGGCGAGGTACGAGCAGTACTTC	CASRAGARYEQYF
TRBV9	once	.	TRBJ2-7	TGTGCCAGCAGCCATGACCGGTCCTCCTACGAGCAGTACTTC	CASSHDRSSYEQYF